The next 7 T cell receptor beta chains were all read from a single sample in a study of T-cell reconstitution after alpha-beta-depleted transplantation in children. Preparation of the TCRbeta library involved a method that used unique molecular identifiers. TCRdb recomputed calls from the PCR reads with MiXCR, one row per CDR3 protein. The sample shows 640,000 or so distinct CDR3 sequences, 15% to 20% of them seen only once. The starting material was PBMCs from the stem cell graft donor, obtained from the stem cell graft. The receptors derive from a human donor who donated a stem cell graft to a child with acute myeloid leukemia.

The CDR3: CASSQSTGLSYNEQFF. Written as DNA, the CDR3 is TGCGCCAGCAGCCAATCGACAGGGTTGAGTTACAATGAGCAGTTCTTC. The chain recombines TRBV4-3 with TRBJ2-1; TRBD1 matches 7 bases. CDR1 is LGHNA, CDR2 YSLEER, per germline. The CDR3 loop spans 16 amino acids. The J segment lost 4 bases and the V segment lost 2 bases, leaving 8 bases of the junction unmatched.

The chain couples TRBV7-2 to TRBJ1-4, with D unclear. Germline CDR1 SGHTA, CDR2 FQGNSA. The CDR3 contains 14 residues. The V and J ends lost 0 bases and 7 bases respectively, with 9 bases between them. In DNA, the CDR3 is TGTGCCAGCAGCTTAGCAGGGCCGATTGAAAAACTGTTTTTT. Its protein product is CASSLAGPIEKLFF.

This clonotype showed up just a few times. The chain couples TRBV7-2 to TRBJ1-2; D is unclear. CDR3 length equals 15 residues. V was trimmed by 1 base and J by 4 bases, leaving 13 bases between them. The germline CDR1 and CDR2 sequences are SGHTA and FQGNSA. CDR3 protein: CASSLGVSGFYGYTF. CDR3 sequence (DNA): TGTGCCAGCAGCTTAGGAGTCTCGGGGTTCTATGGCTACACCTTC.

This clonotype occurred many times. V and J are TRBV12-3 or TRBV12-4 and TRBJ1-1; no reliable D call. The V gene lost 10 bases and the J gene lost 4 bases, with 10 bases spanning the gap. This CDR3 region has 11 residues. The CDR3 loop reads CATVSVTEAFF. For the CDR3, the DNA is TGTGCCACCGTTAGCGTCACTGAAGCTTTCTTT.

This clonotype came up many times. This chain links TRBV25-1 with TRBJ1-6, with D tentatively TRBD1 (6 bases). Germline assignment: CDR1 MGHDK and CDR2 SYGVNS. Trimming pared 3 bases from V and 13 bases from J, leaving 19 bases between. The CDR3 length is 15 residues. The CDR3 loop reads CASSESGRPRGPLHF. The CDR3 DNA sequence: TGTGCCAGCAGTGAGTCGGGACGACCGAGGGGGCCCCTCCACTTT.

The chain combines TRBV12-3 or TRBV12-4 with TRBJ1-1, with a possible D match to TRBD1 (6 bases). The V gene lost 7 bases and the J gene lost 2 bases, with 14 bases spanning the gap. This CDR3 region has 14 residues. CDR3 amino acids: CASTPQGLNTEAFF. The CDR3 DNA reads TGTGCCAGCACTCCACAGGGATTAAACACTGAAGCTTTCTTT.

The genes are TRBV5-1 and TRBJ2-1; TRBD1 or TRBD2 may be the D gene (5 bases each). The CDR3 extends over 12 amino acids. V lost 5 bases, J lost 11 bases, and 14 bases lay in between. Germline CDR1 reads SGHRS; CDR2 reads YFSETQ. The CDR3 is CASRPNQGQQFF. The CDR3 DNA sequence: TGCGCCAGCAGACCTAACCAGGGACAGCAGTTCTTC.